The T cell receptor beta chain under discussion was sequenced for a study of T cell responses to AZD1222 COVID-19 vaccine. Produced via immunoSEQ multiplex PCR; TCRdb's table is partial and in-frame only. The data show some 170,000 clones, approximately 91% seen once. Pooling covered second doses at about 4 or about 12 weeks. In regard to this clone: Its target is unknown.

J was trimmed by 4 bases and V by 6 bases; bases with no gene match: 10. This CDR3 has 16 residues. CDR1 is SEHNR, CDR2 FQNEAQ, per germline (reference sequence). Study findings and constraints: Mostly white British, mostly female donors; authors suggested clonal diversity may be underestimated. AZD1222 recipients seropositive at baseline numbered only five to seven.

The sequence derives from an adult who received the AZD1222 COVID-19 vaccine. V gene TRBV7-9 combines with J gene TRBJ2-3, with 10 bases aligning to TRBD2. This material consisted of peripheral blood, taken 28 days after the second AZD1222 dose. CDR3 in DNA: TGTGCCAGCAGTTTGATAAGCGGGAGGGCCTCAGATACGCAGTATTTT. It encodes CASSLISGRASDTQYF.